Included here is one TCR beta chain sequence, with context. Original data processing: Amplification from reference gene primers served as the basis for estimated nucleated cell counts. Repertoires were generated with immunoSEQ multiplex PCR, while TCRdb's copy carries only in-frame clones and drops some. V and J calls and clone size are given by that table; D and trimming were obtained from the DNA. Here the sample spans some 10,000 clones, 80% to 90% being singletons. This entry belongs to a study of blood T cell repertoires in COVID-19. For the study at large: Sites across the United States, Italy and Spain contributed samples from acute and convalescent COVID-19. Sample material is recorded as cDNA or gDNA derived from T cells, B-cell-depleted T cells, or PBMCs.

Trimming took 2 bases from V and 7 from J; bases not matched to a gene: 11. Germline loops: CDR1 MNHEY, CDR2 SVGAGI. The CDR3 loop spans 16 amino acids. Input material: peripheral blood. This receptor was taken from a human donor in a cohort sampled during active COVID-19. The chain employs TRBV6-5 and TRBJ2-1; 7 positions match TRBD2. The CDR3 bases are TGTGCCAGCAGTTACGCCCCGGCGGGAGATATAAATGAGCAGTTCTTC. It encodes CASSYAPAGDINEQFF.